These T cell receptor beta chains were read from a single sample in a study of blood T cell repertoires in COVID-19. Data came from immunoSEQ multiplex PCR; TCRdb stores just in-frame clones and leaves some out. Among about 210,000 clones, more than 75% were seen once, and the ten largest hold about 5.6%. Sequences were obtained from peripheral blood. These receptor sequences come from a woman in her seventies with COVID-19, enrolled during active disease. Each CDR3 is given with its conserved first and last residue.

CASSRDGGATGELFF	TRBV2	TRBJ2-2
CASSVLQGNTEAFF	TRBV7-2	TRBJ1-1
CASSSGLAENNEQFF	TRBV6-6	TRBJ2-1
CSVPSQGGRVRQETQYF	TRBV29-1	TRBJ2-5
CASSLPLQGSEAFF	TRBV28	TRBJ1-1
CASSRDTDTQYF	TRBV5-4	TRBJ2-3
CASTPGGLRGTSGRPYEQYF	TRBV27	TRBJ2-7
CASSPARVDEKLFF	TRBV18	TRBJ1-4
CASSQERGATNEKLFF	TRBV4-3	TRBJ1-4
CASSLPLQGSRANTIYF	TRBV28	TRBJ1-3
CASSQDRQGVRYKNIQYF	TRBV3-1/TRBV3-2	TRBJ2-4
CATRASAGRHTEAFF	TRBV24-1	TRBJ1-1
CASNKGGAYEQYF	TRBV25-1	TRBJ2-7
CASRRLADYEQYF	TRBV27	TRBJ2-7
CATSRGSSGGTDTQYF	TRBV15	TRBJ2-3
CASSPGQLNTEAFF	TRBV11-2	TRBJ1-1
CASSQELLGGQGYEQYF	TRBV4-3	TRBJ2-7
CASSLDRGLNEQFF	TRBV5-1	TRBJ2-1
CASSPPSFYTGELFF	TRBV18	TRBJ2-2
CASSPSRGSPLHF	TRBV7-2	TRBJ1-6
CASSKGEGLDNEQFF	TRBV11-3	TRBJ2-1
CASSVGGDEQFF	TRBV10-1	TRBJ2-1
CASSPDGDGYTF	TRBV18	TRBJ1-2
CASSILGRGTEAFF	TRBV19	TRBJ1-1
CASSPSGREPYEQFF	TRBV18	TRBJ2-1
CASSPGGRVDFSPLHF	TRBV5-1	TRBJ1-6
CASSLVVGVSEKLFF	TRBV28	TRBJ1-4
CASSVWTGVTDTQYF	TRBV19	TRBJ2-3
CASSSEGTSGQYLNPYEQYF	TRBV7-6	TRBJ2-7
CASSHDRVGEQFF	TRBV5-4	TRBJ2-1
CASTTSGLRSTDTQYF	TRBV5-1	TRBJ2-3
CASSPGEKLFF	TRBV6-6	TRBJ1-4
CASSLDLLAGGRETQYF	TRBV11-2	TRBJ2-5
CASSSAYYVLGQGEGSYGYTF	TRBV27	TRBJ1-2
CASSPRPGQGVDYNEQFF	TRBV18	TRBJ2-1
CASSQVTGTNNSPLHF	TRBV14	TRBJ1-6
CASSYPNRGGSYEQYF	TRBV6-2/TRBV6-3	TRBJ2-7
CASSSGTSWYEQYF	TRBV7-2	TRBJ2-7
CASSLGLAAFYEQYF	TRBV7-9	TRBJ2-7
CAISEEGRAFF	TRBV10-3	TRBJ1-1
CASSFGRGEKEETQYF	TRBV4-1	TRBJ2-5
CSVGQSSYEQYF	TRBV29-1	TRBJ2-7
CASSRGLGRGTFYGYTF	TRBV2	TRBJ1-2
CASSPSKGLTEAFF	TRBV5-1	TRBJ1-1
CASSHTGNYGYTF	TRBV3-1/TRBV3-2	TRBJ1-2
CASRRSGQGTFGYTF	TRBV6-5	TRBJ1-2